This T cell receptor (beta chain) was found in a study of CD8 T cells in Susac syndrome. Looking at the study overall: At the time of blood draw, patients with Susac syndrome were therapy-naive, receiving corticosteroids, or receiving intravenous immunoglobulin alone.

Trimming shortened V by 7 bases and J by 5 bases, and 13 bases separated the two germline ends. This CDR3 comprises 13 residues. Germline lookup yields CDR1 SNHLY and CDR2 FYNNEI. Study-wide findings and caveats: Clonal expansion was not seen in any Susac syndrome CD4+ T cell repertoire.

With respect to this clonotype: The target antigen is unknown.

The diagnostic criteria were recently defined, and patients with Susac syndrome met them for definite or probable disease. While CD8+ and CD4+ T cells were isolated negatively, TEMRA cells were enriched by FACS. RNA amounts of roughly 0.5 to 1 ug underwent reverse transcription with random hexamers. TCRdb reanalysed the immunoSEQ multiplex PCR reads using MiXCR and keeps one entry per CDR3 protein. The sample shows 95,000 to 150,000 distinct CDR3 sequences, over 90% of them seen only once. The TCR was taken from a human donor with Susac syndrome. Sequencing used CD4+ T cells from PBMCs. V is TRBV2 and J is TRBJ2-3; D is unresolved. CDR3 residues: CASIKILGDTQYF. DNA for the CDR3: TGTGCCAGCATCAAAATCCTGGGAGATACGCAGTATTTT.